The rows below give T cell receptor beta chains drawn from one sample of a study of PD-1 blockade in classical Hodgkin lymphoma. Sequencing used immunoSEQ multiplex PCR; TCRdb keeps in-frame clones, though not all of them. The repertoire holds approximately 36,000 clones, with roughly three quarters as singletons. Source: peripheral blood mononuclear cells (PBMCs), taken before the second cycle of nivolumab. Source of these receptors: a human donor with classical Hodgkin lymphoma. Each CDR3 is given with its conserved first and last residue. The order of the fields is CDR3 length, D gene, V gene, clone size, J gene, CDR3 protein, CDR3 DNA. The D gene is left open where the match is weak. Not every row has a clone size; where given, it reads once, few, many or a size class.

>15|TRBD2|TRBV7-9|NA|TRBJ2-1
CASSLFSGRAYEQFF
TGTGCCAGCAGCTTATTCAGCGGGAGGGCCTATGAGCAGTTCTTC
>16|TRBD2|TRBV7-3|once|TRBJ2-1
CASSLTPGLGNNEQFF
TGTGCCAGCAGCTTAACCCCGGGACTAGGAAACAATGAGCAGTTCTTC
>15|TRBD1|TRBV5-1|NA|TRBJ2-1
CASSLEGQSYNEQFF
TGCGCCAGCAGCTTGGAGGGACAGTCCTACAATGAGCAGTTCTTC
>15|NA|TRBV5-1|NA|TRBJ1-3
CASRQQDSSGNTIYF
TGCGCCAGCAGGCAACAGGATAGCTCTGGAAACACCATATATTTT
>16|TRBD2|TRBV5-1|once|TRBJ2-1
CASSPGGTSVYNEQFF
TGCGCCAGCAGTCCAGGGGGGACTAGCGTTTACAATGAGCAGTTCTTC
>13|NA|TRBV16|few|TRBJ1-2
CASSPTGGGGYTF
TGTGCCAGCAGCCCGACCGGGGGCGGGGGCTACACCTTC
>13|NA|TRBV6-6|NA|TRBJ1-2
CASSYSGRAGYTF
TGTGCCAGCAGTTACTCAGGCAGGGCTGGCTACACCTTC
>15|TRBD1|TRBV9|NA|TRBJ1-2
CASSAGQGRNYGYTF
TGTGCCAGCAGCGCAGGACAGGGACGGAATTATGGCTACACCTTC
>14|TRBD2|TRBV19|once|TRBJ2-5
CASSMGLAEKTQYF
TGTGCCAGTAGTATGGGACTAGCGGAAAAGACCCAGTACTTC
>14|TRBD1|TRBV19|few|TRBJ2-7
CASSSRGRFGEQYF
TGTGCCAGTAGTAGTAGGGGGCGCTTCGGCGAGCAGTACTTC
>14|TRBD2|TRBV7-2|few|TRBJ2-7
CASSLAGRPYEQYF
TGTGCCAGCAGTCTAGCGGGACGACCCTACGAGCAGTACTTC
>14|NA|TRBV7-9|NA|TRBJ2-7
CASSLAPGAYEQYF
TGTGCCAGCAGCTTAGCGCCGGGAGCCTACGAGCAGTACTTC
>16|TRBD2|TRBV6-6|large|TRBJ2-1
CASSTPLAGVKDEQFF
TGTGCCAGCAGTACCCCCCTAGCGGGGGTTAAGGATGAGCAGTTCTTC
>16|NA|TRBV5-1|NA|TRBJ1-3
CASSEQGTLSGNTIYF
TGCGCCAGCAGCGAACAGGGTACCCTCTCTGGAAACACCATATATTTT
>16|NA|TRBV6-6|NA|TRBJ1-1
CASSGSRGVSDTEAFF
TGTGCCAGCAGTGGGAGTCGGGGGGTCTCTGACACTGAAGCTTTCTTT
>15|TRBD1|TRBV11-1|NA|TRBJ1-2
CASSLQRQGSYGYTF
TGTGCCAGCAGCTTACAAAGACAGGGGTCCTATGGCTACACCTTC
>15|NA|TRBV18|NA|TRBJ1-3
CASSPRESPGNTIYF
TGTGCCAGCTCACCGCGGGAGTCGCCTGGAAACACCATATATTTT
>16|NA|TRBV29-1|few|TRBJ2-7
CSVEIRTWRTGYEQYF
TGCAGCGTTGAAATTAGGACATGGCGCACCGGTTACGAGCAGTACTTC
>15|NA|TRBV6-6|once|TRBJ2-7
CASSYSGGDSYEQYF
TGTGCCAGCAGTTACTCGGGCGGAGACTCCTACGAGCAGTACTTC
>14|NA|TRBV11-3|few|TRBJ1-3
CASSLGYSGNTIYF
TGTGCCAGCAGCTTAGGGTACTCTGGAAACACCATATATTTT
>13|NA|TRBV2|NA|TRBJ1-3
CASRVDSGVTIYF
TGTGCCAGCAGGGTGGACAGCGGAGTCACCATATATTTT
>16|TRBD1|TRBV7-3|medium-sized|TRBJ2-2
CASSSWPRQGVGELFF
TGTGCCAGCAGCTCGTGGCCCCGACAGGGGGTCGGGGAGCTGTTTTTT
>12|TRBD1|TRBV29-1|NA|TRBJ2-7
CSAMDRVHEQYF
TGCAGCGCAATGGACAGGGTCCACGAGCAGTACTTC
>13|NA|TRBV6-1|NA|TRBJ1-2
CASSGARVDGYTF
TGTGCCAGCTCGGGGGCGCGAGTGGATGGCTACACCTTC
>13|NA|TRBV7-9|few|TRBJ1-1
CASSQLTRFEAFF
TGTGCCAGCAGCCAACTAACGCGGTTTGAAGCTTTCTTT
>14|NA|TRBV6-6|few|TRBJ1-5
CASNLQGPLQPQHF
TGTGCCAGCAACTTGCAGGGCCCGCTTCAGCCCCAGCATTTT
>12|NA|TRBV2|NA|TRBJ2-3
CASKKEANTQYF
TGTGCCAGCAAAAAAGAGGCCAATACGCAGTATTTT
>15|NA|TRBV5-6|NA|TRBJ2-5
CASSSYGPDYETQYF
TGTGCCAGCAGCTCATACGGGCCCGACTATGAGACCCAGTACTTC